In its sample, the clone carrying this T cell receptor (beta chain) ranks as medium-sized (0.01 to 0.1%). The target antigen is unknown. The treatment denotes: roughly 10-day PBMC culture with coronavirus spike peptide pools or control peptides (ViraFEST assay). Each well held approximately 2 million PBMCs in IL-2 (10 IU/ml) medium with approximately 9.4 ug/ml peptide pools. At both days 3 and 7, half the medium was replaced with fresh IL-2 medium. The sample belongs to a study of vaccination and CD4 T cells after COVID-19. Looking at the study overall: Post-vaccination samples were procured at a median of approximately 70 days following dose two (range 14 to 241). Overall study results and limits: The authors identified 304 of 307 vaccine-specific clones in convalescent patients as spike mono-reactive.

The Oncomine TCR Beta short-read assay was what sequenced the DNA obtained from cultured CD4+ T cells. TCRdb reprocessed the PCR reads via MiXCR and lists one record per CDR3 protein. The sample lists a few thousand distinct CDR3 sequences; roughly a sixth were seen once. The sample comprised CD4+ T cells from blood, cultured in vitro. This TCR was sampled from a human donor who had recovered from COVID-19.

Here the CDR3 reads CASSAKEGSLNQPQHF. CDR3 coding DNA: TGTGCCAGCAGTGCCAAGGAAGGATCTCTCAATCAGCCCCAGCATTTT. The chain joins TRBV2 to TRBJ1-5; D call uncertain. Germline CDR1 SNHLY, CDR2 FYNNEI. V gave up 4 bases and J gave up 3 bases, with 16 bases separating them. The CDR3 runs to 16 residues. The entire variable domain, with the rest obtained from reference TRBV2 and TRBJ1-5, is as follows: EPEVTQTPSHQVTQMGQEVILRCVPISNHLYFYWYRQILGQKVEFLVSFYNNEISEKSEIFDDQFSVERPDGSNFTLKIRSTKLEDSAMYFCASSAKEGSLNQPQHFGDGTRLSIL.